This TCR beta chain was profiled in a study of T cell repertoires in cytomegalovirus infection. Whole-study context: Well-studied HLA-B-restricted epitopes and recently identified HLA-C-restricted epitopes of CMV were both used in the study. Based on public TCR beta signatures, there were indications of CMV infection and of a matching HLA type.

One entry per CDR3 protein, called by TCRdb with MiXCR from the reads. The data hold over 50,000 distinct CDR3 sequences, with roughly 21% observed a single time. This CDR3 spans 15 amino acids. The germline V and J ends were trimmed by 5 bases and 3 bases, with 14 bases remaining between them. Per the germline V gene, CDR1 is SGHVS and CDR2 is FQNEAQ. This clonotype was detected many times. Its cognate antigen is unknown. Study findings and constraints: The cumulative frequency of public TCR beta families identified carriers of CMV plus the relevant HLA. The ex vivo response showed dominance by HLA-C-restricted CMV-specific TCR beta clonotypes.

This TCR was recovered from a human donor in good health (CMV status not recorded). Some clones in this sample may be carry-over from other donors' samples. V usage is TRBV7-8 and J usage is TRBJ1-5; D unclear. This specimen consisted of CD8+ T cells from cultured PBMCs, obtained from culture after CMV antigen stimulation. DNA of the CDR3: TGTGCCAGCAGCCCCATGGGGAGTCTCAATCAGCCCCAGCATTTT. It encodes CASSPMGSLNQPQHF.